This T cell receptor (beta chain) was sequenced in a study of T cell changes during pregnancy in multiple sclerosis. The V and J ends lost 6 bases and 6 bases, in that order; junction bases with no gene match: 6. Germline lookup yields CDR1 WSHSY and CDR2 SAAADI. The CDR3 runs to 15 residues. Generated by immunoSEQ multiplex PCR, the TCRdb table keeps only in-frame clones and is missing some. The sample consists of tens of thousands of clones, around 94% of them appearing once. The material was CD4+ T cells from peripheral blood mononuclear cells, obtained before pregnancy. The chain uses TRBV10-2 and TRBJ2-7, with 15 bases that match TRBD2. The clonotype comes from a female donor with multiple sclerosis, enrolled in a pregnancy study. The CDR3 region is CASRGPGLAGGEQYF. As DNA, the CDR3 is TGCGCCAGCAGAGGACCGGGACTAGCGGGAGGCGAGCAGTACTTC.